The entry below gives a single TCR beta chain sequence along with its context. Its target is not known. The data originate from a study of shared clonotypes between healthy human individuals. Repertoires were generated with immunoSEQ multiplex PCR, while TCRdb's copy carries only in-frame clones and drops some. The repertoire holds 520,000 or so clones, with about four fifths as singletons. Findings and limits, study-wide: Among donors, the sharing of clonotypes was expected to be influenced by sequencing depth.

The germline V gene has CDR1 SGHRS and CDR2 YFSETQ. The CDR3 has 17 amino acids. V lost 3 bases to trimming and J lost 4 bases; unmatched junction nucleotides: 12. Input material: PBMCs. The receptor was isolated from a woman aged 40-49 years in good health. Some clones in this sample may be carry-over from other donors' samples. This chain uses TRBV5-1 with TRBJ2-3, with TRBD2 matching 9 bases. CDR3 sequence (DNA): TGCGCCAGCAGCTGGACCGGGACTAGCATGTCATCAGATACGCAGTATTTT. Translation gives CASSWTGTSMSSDTQYF.